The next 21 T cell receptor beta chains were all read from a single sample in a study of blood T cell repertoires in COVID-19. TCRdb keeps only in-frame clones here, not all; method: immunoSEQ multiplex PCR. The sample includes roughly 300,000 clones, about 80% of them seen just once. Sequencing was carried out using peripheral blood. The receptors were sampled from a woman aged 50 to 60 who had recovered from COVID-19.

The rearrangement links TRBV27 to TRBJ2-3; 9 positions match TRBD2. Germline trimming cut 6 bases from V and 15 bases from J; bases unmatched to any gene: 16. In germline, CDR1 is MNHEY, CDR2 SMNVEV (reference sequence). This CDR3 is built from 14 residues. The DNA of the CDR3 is TGTGCCAGCAGCCTTGTGACTAGCGGAGGAGGGGAATATTTT. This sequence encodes CASSLVTSGGGEYF.

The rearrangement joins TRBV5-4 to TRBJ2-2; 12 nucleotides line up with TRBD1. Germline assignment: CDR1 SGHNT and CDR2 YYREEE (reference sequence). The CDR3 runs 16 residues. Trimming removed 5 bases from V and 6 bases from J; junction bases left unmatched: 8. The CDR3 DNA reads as TGTGCCAGCAGGGAAGGGACAGGGGGCGGGCCCGGGGAGCTGTTTTTT. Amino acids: CASREGTGGGPGELFF.

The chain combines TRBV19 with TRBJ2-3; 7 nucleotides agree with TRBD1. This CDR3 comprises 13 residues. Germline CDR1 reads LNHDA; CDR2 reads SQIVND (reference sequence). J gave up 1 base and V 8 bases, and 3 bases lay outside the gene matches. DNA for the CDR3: TGTGCCAGTGGGACAGCCGGCACAGATACGCAGTATTTT. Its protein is CASGTAGTDTQYF.

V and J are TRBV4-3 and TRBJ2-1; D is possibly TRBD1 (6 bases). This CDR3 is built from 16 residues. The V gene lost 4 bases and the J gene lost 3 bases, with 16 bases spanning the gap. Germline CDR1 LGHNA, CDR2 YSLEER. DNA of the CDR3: TGCGCCAGCAGCCCTCGGGGACAAGCGGACTACAATGAGCAGTTCTTC. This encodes CASSPRGQADYNEQFF.

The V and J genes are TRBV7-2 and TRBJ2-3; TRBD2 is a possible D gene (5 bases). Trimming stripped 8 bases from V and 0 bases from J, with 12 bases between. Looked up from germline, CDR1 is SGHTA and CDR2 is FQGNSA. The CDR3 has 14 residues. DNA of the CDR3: TGTGCCAGCGGCGGGCATTTTAGCACAGATACGCAGTATTTT. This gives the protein CASGGHFSTDTQYF. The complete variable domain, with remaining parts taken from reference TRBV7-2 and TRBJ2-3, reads GAGVSQSPSNKVTEKGKDVELRCDPISGHTALYWYRQSLGQGLEFLIYFQGNSAPDKSGLPSDRFSAERTGGSVSTLTIQRTQQEDSAVYLCASGGHFSTDTQYFGPGTRLTVL.

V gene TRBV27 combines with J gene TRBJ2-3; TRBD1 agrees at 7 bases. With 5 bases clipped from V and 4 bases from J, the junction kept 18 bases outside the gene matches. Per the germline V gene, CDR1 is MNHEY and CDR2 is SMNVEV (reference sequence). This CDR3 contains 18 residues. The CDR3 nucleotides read TGTGCCAGCAGTCCACGGACAGACCGAGGGGGCCGCGCAGATACGCAGTATTTT. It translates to CASSPRTDRGGRADTQYF.

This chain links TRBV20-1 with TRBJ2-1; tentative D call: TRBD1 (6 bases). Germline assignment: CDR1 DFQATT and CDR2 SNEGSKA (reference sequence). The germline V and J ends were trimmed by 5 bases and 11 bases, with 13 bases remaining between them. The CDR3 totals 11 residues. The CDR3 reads CSAQGQPQQFF. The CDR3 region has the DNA TGCAGTGCTCAAGGACAGCCCCAGCAGTTCTTC.

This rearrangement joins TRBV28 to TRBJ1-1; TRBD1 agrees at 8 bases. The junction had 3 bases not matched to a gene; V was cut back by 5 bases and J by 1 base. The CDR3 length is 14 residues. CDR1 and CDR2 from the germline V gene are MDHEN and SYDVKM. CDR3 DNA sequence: TGTGCCAGCAGTCCCGGACAGGGGAACACTGAAGCTTTCTTT. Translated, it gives CASSPGQGNTEAFF.

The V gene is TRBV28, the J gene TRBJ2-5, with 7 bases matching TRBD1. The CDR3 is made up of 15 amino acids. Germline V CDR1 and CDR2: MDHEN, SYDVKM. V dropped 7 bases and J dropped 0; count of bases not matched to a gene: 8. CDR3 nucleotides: TGTGCCAGCACTTCCCGGGACAGCAACCAAGAGACCCAGTACTTC. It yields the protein CASTSRDSNQETQYF.

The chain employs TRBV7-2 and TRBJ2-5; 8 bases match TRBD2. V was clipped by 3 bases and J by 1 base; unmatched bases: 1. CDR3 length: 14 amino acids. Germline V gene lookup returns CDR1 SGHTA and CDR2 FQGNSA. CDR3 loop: CASSFSGTQETQYF. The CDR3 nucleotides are TGTGCCAGCAGCTTTAGCGGGACCCAAGAGACCCAGTACTTC.

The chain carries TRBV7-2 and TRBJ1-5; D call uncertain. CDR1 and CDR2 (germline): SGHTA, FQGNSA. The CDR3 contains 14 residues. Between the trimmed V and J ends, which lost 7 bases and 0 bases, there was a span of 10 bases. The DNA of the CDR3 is TGTGCCAGCACCTACGGTGATAGCAATCAGCCCCAGCATTTT. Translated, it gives CASTYGDSNQPQHF.

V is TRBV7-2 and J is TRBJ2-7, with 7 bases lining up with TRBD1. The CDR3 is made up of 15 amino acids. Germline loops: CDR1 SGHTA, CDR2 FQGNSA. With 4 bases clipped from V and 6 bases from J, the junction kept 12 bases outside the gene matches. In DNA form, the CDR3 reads TGTGCCAGCAGCTCATCCGGGACAGTCCCCCCCGAGCAGTACTTC. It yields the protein CASSSSGTVPPEQYF.

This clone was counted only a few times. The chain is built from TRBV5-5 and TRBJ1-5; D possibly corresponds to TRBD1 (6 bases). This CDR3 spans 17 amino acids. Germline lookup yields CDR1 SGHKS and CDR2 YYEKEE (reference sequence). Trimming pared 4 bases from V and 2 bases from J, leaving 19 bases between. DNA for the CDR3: TGTGCCAGCAGCCGACAGGCCGGGACCCTTGGCAATCAGCCCCAGCATTTT. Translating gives CASSRQAGTLGNQPQHF.

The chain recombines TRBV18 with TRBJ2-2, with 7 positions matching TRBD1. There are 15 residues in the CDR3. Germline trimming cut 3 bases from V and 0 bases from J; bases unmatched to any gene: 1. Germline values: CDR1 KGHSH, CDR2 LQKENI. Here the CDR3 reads CASSPQGANTGELFF. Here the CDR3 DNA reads TGTGCCAGCTCACCGCAGGGGGCGAACACCGGGGAGCTGTTTTTT.

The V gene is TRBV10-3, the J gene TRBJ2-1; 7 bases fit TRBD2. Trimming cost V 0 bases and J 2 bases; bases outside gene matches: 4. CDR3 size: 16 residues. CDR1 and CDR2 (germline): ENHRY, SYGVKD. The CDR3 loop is CAISESAGGTYNEQFF. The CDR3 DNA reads TGTGCCATCAGTGAGTCGGCCGGGGGGACCTACAATGAGCAGTTCTTC.

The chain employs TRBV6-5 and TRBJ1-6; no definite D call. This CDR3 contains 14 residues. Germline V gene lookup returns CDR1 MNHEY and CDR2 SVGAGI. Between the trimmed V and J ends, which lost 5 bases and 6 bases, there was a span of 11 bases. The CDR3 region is CASSIASSNSPLHF. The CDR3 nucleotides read TGTGCCAGCAGTATCGCATCCAGTAATTCACCCCTCCACTTT.

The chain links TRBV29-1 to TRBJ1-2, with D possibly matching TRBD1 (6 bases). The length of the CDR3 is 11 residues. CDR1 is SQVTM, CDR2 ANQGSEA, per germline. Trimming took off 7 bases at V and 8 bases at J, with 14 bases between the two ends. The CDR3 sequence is CSARDNSGYTF. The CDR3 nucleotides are TGCAGCGCCAGGGACAACTCGGGCTACACCTTC. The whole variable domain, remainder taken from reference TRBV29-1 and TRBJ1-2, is SAVISQKPSRDICQRGTSLTIQCQVDSQVTMMFWYRQQPGQSLTLIATANQGSEATYESGFVIDKFPISRPNLTFSTLTVSNMSPEDSSIYLCSARDNSGYTFGSGTRLTVV.

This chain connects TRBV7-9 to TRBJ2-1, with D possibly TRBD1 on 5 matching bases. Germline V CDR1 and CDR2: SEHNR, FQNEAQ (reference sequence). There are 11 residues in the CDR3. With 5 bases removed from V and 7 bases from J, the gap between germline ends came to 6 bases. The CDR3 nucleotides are TGTGCCAGCAGCGGGGCTAATGAGCAGTTCTTC. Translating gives CASSGANEQFF.

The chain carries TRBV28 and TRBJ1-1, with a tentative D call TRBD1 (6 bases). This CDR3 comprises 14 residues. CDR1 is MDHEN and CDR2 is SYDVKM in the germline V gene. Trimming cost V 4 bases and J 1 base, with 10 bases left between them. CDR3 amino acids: CASSSPGQNTEAFF. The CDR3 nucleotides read TGTGCCAGCAGTTCCCCGGGACAGAACACTGAAGCTTTCTTT.

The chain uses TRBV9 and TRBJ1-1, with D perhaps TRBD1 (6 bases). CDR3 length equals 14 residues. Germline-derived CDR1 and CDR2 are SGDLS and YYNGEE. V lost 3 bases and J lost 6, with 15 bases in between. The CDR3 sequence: CASSATTGTAEAFF. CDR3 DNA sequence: TGTGCCAGCAGCGCCACAACAGGGACGGCTGAAGCTTTCTTT.

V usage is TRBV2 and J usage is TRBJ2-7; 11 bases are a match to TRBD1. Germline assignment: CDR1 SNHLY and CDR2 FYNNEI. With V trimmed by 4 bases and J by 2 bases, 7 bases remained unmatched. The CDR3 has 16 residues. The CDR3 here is CASSVPRDRGAYEQYF. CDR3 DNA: TGTGCCAGCAGTGTCCCCAGGGACAGGGGGGCCTACGAGCAGTACTTC.